This TCR beta chain was recorded in a study of identical twins. Study-wide findings and caveats: Abundant cord blood beta clonotypes carried fewer insertions; memory repertoires showed none.

CDR1 SGHRS and CDR2 YFSETQ come from the germline V gene. The J segment lost 5 bases and the V segment lost 0 bases, leaving 5 bases of the junction unmatched. This CDR3 has 16 amino acids. This clonotype was picked up one time. The target antigen is unknown. TCRdb independently ran MiXCR on the 5' RACE reads; one entry per CDR3 protein. The table includes more than 600,000 distinct CDR3 sequences, over 15% detected once. Separately, the same data were catalogued under a study of T cells expressing NK-cell markers. From that study: In the group of eight sequenced donors, seven were HCMV-seropositive and one was seronegative. CD8+ T cells in six donors included dominant NKG2C+ clonotypes at 1.0-7.0%. HCMV specificity was not established for the expanded NKG2C+ T cell clones.

The sequence was obtained from a young woman in good health. Sequencing was performed on PBMCs. This chain uses TRBV5-1 with TRBJ2-2, with 9 positions matching TRBD2. DNA of the CDR3: TGCGCCAGCAGCTTGGTAGCGGGAGATACTACCGGGGAGCTGTTTTTT. It translates to CASSLVAGDTTGELFF.